The source of this T cell receptor (beta chain) is a study of blood T cell repertoires in COVID-19. V dropped 6 bases and J dropped 10 bases, with 16 bases sitting between them. Germline lookup yields CDR1 SNHLY and CDR2 FYNNEI. The CDR3 extends over 13 amino acids. Some clones are missing from TCRdb's copy, which holds only in-frame ones; the method was immunoSEQ multiplex PCR. The sample lists 200,000 to 250,000 clones, 70% to 90% occurring once. Everyone who took part was roughly 18 to 89 years old, and they came from about 25 US areas. Grouping used clinical history reported by participants in a survey and questionnaire. Someone with COVID-19 had been met by exposed participants within 2 weeks before study entry.

V usage is TRBV2 and J usage is TRBJ2-1; D is uncertain. This receptor was taken from a man aged 50-60 years who had been exposed to COVID-19. Sequenced input: PBMCs or T cells enriched from blood (not recorded which). CDR3 in amino acids: CASRESRNPEQFF. The DNA for the CDR3 is TGTGCCAGCAGGGAAAGCCGAAATCCCGAGCAGTTCTTC.